This T cell receptor beta chain was identified during a study of shared clonotypes between healthy human individuals. Study in general: A donor's plate count was three for CD4 naive and three for CD4 memory; CD8 naive had two and CD8 memory one.

The assay ran at deep level. Each subset's genomic DNA was shared equally among a number of immunoSEQ plates. Original processing notes: Quality scores were absent from the junction-only immunoSEQ sequences, so filtering differed. Only in-frame clones appear in the TCRdb table, and some are missing; sequencing was by immunoSEQ multiplex PCR. That table furnishes V, J and clone size, whereas the DNA furnished D and trimming. Among around 2.1 million clones listed, about 93% were seen once. CDR3 length: 13 amino acids. Naive CD8 isolation took CD45RO-negative cells positively selected for CCR7 and excluded terminally differentiated effector memory CD45RA+ cells.

Sequencing was done on a sample of naive CD8+ T cells from PBMCs. The genes are TRBV21-1 and TRBJ2-5; the table's D gene call, TRBD2, was not cross checked with the DNA. TRBV21-1 is designated a pseudogene. The receptor was derived from a man between 18 and 29 years old in good health. Some clones in this sample may be carry-over from other donors' samples. Written as DNA, the CDR3 is TGTACCGTGGGGGGACTAGCGCGGGAGACCCAGTACTTC. This codes for CTVGGLARETQYF.